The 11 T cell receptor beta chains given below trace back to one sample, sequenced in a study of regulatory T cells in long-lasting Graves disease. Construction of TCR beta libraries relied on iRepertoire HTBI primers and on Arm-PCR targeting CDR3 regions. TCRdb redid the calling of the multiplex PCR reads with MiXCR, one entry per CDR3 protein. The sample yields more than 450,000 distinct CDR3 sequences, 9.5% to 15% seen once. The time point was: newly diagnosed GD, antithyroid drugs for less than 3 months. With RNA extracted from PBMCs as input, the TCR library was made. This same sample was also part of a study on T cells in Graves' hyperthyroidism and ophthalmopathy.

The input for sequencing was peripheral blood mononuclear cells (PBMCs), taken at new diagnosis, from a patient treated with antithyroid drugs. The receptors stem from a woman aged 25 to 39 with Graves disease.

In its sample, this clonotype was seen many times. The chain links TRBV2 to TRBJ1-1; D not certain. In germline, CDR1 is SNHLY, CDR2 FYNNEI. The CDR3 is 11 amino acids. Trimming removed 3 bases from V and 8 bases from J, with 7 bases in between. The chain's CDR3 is CASSDEEEAFF. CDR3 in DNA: TGTGCCAGCAGTGATGAGGAGGAAGCTTTCTTT.

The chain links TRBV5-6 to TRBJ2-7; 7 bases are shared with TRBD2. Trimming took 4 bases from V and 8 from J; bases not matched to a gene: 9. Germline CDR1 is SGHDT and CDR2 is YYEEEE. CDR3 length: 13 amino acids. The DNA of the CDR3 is TGTGCCAGCAGCCTCCTGGGGGGGTTGAAGCAGTACTTC. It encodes CASSLLGGLKQYF.

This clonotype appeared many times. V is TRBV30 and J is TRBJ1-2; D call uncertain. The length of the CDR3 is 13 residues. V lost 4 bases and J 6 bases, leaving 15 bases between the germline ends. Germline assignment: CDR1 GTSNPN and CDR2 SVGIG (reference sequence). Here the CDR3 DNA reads TGTGCCTGGAACCGACGGACGAGCCATGGCTACACCTTC. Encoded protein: CAWNRRTSHGYTF.

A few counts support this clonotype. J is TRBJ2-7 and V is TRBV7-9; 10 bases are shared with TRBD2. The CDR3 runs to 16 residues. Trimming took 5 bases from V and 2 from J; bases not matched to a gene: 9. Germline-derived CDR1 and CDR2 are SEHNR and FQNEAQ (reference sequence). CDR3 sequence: CASSRTFGLAAYEQYF. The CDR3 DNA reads TGTGCCAGCAGCCGAACCTTTGGACTAGCGGCCTACGAGCAGTACTTC.

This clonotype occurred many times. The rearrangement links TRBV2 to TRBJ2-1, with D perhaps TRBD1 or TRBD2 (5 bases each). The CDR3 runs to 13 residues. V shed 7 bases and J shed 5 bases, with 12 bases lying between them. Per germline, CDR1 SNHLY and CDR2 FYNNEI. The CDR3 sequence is CASMQRTNNEQFF. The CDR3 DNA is TGTGCCAGCATGCAGCGGACAAACAATGAGCAGTTCTTC.

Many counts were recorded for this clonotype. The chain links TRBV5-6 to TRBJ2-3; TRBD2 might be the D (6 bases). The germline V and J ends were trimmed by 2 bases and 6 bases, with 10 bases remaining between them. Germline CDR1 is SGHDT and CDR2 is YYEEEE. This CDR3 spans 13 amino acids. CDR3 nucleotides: TGTGCCAGCAGCTTTTTACTAGCTGATACGCAGTATTTT. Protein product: CASSFLLADTQYF.

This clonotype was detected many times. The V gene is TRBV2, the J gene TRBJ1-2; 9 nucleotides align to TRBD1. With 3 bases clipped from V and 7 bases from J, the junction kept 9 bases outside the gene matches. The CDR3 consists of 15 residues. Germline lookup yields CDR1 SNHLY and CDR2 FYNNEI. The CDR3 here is CASSDFGTGLFGYTF. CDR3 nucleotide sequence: TGTGCCAGCAGTGATTTCGGGACAGGGTTGTTTGGCTACACCTTC.

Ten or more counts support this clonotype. The CDR3 reads CASSGSLYEQYF. CDR3 coding DNA: TGTGCCAGCAGTGGCAGCCTCTACGAGCAGTACTTC. This chain uses TRBV28 with TRBJ2-7; no firm D call. The CDR3 has 12 residues. The germline V and J ends were trimmed by 5 bases and 3 bases, with 8 bases remaining between them. Germline values: CDR1 MDHEN, CDR2 SYDVKM.

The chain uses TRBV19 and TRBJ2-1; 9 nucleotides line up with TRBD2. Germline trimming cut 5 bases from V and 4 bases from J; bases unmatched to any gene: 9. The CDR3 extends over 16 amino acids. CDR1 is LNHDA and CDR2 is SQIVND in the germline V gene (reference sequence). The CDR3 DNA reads TGTGCCAGTAGTCGGACTAGCGCGGGATATTACAATGAGCAGTTCTTC. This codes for CASSRTSAGYYNEQFF.

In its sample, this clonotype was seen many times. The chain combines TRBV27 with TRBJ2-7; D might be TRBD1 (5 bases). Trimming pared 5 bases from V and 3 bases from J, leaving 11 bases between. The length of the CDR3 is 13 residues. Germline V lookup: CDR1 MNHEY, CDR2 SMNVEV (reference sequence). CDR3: CASSHGRDYEQYF. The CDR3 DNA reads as TGTGCCAGCAGTCACGGCAGGGACTACGAGCAGTACTTC.

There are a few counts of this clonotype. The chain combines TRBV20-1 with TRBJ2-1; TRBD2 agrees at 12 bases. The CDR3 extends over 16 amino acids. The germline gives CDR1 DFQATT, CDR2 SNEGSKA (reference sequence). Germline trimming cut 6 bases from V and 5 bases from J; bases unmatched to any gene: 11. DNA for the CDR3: TGCAGTGCCGAGACATGGTCTAGCGGGAGGGACAATGAGCAGTTCTTC. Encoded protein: CSAETWSSGRDNEQFF.